Sequencing of this T cell receptor beta chain was carried out in a study of post-analysis software for immune sequencing data. General observations from the study: Included in a set of a few TRBV segments more frequent in patients than controls were TRBV5-6, TRBV5-1 and TRBV20-1.

The CDR3 consists of 18 residues. Trimming stripped 5 bases from V and 0 bases from J, with 22 bases between. About this clonotype itself: Its antigen is unknown.

Prepared TCR beta cDNA libraries contained unique molecular identifiers. TCRdb redid the calling of the PCR reads with MiXCR, one entry per CDR3 protein. The table includes hundreds of thousands of distinct CDR3 sequences, about 27% detected once. The receptor's source is a girl aged 10 to 17 with multiple sclerosis. The sample taken for sequencing was blood. The chain has TRBV12-3 or TRBV12-4 and TRBJ1-2; D might be TRBD1 (6 bases). The CDR3 loop is CASSPSGGLHSANYGYTF. For the CDR3, the DNA is TGTGCCAGCAGTCCCTCGGGGGGGCTACATTCAGCTAACTATGGCTACACCTTC.